This T cell receptor (beta chain) originates from a study of T cell responses to AZD1222 COVID-19 vaccine. A note on this clone: The antigen remains unidentified.

TCRdb keeps only in-frame clones here, not all; method: immunoSEQ multiplex PCR. This table holds 150,000 to 160,000 clones, 88% found once. With 1 base removed from V and 5 bases from J, the gap between germline ends came to 14 bases. The CDR3 spans 15 residues. CDR1 LGHNA and CDR2 YSLEER come from the germline V gene. Study observations and caveats: Just 5 to 7 people given AZD1222 tested seropositive at baseline.

This TCR was sampled from an adult in good health. The chain employs TRBV4-3 and TRBJ1-2; unclear D gene. Material: peripheral blood, obtained on day 0 of AZD1222 vaccination. CDR3 protein: CASSQGSVPGYGYTF. The CDR3 DNA sequence: TGCGCCAGCAGCCAAGGGTCCGTGCCGGGGTATGGCTACACCTTC.